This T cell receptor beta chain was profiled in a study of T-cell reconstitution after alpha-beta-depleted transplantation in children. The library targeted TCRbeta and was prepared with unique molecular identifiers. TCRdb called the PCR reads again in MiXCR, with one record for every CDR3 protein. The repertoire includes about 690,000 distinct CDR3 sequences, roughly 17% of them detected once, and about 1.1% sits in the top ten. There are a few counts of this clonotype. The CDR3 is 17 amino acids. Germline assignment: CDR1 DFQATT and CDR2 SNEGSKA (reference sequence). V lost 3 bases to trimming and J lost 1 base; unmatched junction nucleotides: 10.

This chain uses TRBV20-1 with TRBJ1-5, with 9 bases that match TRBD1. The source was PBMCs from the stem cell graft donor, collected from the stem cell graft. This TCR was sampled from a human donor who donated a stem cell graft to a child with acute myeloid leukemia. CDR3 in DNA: TGCAGTGCTAGCCCGCGCTCCGGGACAGGGAGCAATCAGCCCCAGCATTTT. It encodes CSASPRSGTGSNQPQHF.